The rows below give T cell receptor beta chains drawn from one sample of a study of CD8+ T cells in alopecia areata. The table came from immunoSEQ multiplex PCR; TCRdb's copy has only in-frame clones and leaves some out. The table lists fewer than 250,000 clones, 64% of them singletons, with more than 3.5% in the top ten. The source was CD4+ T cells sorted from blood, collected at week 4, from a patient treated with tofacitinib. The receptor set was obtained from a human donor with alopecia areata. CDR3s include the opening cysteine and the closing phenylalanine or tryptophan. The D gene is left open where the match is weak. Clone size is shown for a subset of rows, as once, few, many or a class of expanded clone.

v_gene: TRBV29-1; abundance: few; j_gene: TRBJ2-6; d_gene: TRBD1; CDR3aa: CSAGDSPGANVLTF; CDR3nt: TGCAGCGCCGGGGACAGTCCAGGGGCCAACGTCCTGACTTTC
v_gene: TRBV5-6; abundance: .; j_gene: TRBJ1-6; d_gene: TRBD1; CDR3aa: CASSRDRGLSPLHF; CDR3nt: TGTGCCAGCAGCAGGGACAGGGGGCTGTCACCCCTCCACTTT
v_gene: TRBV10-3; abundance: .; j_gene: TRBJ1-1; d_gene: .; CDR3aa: CAISATGQNTEAFF; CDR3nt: TGTGCCATCAGTGCGACAGGCCAGAACACTGAAGCTTTCTTT
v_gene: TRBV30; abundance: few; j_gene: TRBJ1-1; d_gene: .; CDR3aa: CAWGTIEAFF; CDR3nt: TGTGCCTGGGGGACGATTGAAGCTTTCTTT
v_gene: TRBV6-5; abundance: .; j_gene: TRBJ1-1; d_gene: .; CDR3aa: CASSSTDSNTEAFF; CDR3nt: TGTGCCAGCAGTTCTACGGACAGCAACACTGAAGCTTTCTTT
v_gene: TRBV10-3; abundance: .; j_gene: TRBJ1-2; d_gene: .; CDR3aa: CAISVGLGPEGGYTF; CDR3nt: TGTGCCATCAGTGTCGGTTTGGGACCCGAAGGGGGCTACACCTTC
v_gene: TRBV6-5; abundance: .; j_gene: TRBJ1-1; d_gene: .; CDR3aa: CASSYSKSSNTEAFF; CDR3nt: TGTGCCAGCAGTTACTCGAAGTCCAGCAACACTGAAGCTTTCTTT
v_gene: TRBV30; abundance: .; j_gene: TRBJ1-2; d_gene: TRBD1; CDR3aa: CAWRGPGQRRNYGYTF; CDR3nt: TGTGCCTGGAGGGGCCCGGGACAGCGTCGTAACTATGGCTACACCTTC
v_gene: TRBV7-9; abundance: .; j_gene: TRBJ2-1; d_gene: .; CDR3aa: CASSLGRRGLSRSVNEQFF; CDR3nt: TGTGCCAGCAGCTTAGGTAGGCGAGGACTTTCACGGTCGGTCAATGAGCAGTTCTTC
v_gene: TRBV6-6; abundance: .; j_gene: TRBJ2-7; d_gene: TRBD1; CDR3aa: CASSYEYRDRVYEQYF; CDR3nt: TGTGCCAGCAGTTACGAATACCGGGACAGGGTCTACGAGCAGTACTTC
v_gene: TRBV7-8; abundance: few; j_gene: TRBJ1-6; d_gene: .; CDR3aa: CASSLARALNSPLHF; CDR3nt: TGTGCCAGCAGCTTAGCCCGGGCCTTAAATTCACCCCTCCACTTT
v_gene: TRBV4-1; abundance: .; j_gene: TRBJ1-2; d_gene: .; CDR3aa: CASSQSFSGHLNNYGYTF; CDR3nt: TGCGCCAGCAGCCAAAGTTTCTCGGGACACCTGAACAACTATGGCTACACCTTC
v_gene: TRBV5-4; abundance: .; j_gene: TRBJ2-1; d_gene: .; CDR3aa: CASGWFNEQFF; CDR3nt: TGTGCCAGCGGATGGTTCAATGAGCAGTTCTTC
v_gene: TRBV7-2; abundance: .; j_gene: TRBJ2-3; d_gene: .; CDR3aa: CASSLENTDTQYF; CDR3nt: TGTGCCAGCAGCTTGGAGAACACAGATACGCAGTATTTT
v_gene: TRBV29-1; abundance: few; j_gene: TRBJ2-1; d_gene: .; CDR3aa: CSVGDGYNEQFF; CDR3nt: TGCAGCGTTGGAGATGGCTACAATGAGCAGTTCTTC
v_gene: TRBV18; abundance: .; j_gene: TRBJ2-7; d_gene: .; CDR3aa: CASSPPSSPYEQYF; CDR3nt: TGTGCCAGCTCACCACCTTCTTCCCCCTACGAGCAGTACTTC
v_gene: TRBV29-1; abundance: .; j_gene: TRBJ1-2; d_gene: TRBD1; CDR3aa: CSADRDYGYTF; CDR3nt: TGCAGCGCTGACAGGGACTATGGCTACACCTTC
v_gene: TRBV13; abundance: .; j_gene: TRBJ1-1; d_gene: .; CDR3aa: CASSLRRTEAFF; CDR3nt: TGTGCCAGCAGCTTACGGCGGACAGAAGCTTTCTTT
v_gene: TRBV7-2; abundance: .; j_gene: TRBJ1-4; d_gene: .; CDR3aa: CASSIDGGRFEKLFF; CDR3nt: TGTGCCAGCAGCATCGACGGGGGGCGCTTTGAAAAACTGTTTTTT
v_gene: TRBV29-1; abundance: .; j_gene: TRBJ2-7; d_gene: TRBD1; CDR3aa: CSVTGTGDYEQYF; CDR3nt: TGCAGCGTAACCGGGACAGGGGACTACGAGCAGTACTTC
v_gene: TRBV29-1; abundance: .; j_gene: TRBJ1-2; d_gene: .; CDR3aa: CSGGDAYGYTF; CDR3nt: TGCAGCGGGGGGGACGCATATGGCTACACCTTC
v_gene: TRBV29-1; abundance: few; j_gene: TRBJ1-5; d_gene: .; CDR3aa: CSVQGGSNQPQHF; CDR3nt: TGCAGCGTTCAGGGTGGGAGCAATCAGCCCCAGCATTTT
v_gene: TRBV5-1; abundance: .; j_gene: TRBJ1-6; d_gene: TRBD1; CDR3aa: CASSFGTANSPLHF; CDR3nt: TGCGCCAGCAGCTTCGGGACAGCAAATTCACCCCTCCACTTT
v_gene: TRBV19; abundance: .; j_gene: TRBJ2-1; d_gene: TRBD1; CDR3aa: CASSLDGYRGSNEQFF; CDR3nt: TGTGCCAGTTCGTTAGACGGGTACAGGGGATCTAATGAGCAGTTCTTC
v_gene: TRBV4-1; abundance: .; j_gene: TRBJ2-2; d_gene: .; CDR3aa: CASSQGPVTGELFF; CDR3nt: TGCGCCAGCAGCCAAGGACCAGTCACCGGGGAGCTGTTTTTT
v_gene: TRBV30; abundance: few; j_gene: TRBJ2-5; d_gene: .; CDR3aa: CAWSQDSGGTQYF; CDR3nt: TGTGCCTGGAGTCAGGACTCCGGTGGAACCCAGTACTTC
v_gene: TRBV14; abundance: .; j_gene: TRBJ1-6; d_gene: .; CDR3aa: CASSHYNSPLHF; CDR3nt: TGTGCCAGCAGCCACTATAATTCACCCCTCCACTTT
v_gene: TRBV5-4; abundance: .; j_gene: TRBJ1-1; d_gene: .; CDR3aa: CASSPGAGIEAFF; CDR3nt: TGTGCCAGCAGCCCCGGGGCAGGGATTGAAGCTTTCTTT
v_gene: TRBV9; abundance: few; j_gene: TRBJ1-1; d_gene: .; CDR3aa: CASSVSDRMNTEAFF; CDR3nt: TGTGCCAGCAGCGTAAGCGATCGCATGAACACTGAAGCTTTCTTT
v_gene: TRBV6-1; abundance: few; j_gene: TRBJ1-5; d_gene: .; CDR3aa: CASSGVLGGNSNQPQHF; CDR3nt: TGTGCCAGCAGTGGGGTTCTGGGGGGGAATAGCAATCAGCCCCAGCATTTT
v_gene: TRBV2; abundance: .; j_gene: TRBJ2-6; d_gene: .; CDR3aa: CASTPGGANVLTF; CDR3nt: TGTGCCAGCACACCCGGCGGGGCCAACGTCCTGACTTTC
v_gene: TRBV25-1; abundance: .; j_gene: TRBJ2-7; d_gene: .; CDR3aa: CASSRDWGPYEQYF; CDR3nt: TGTGCCAGCTCCCGGGACTGGGGGCCCTACGAGCAGTACTTC
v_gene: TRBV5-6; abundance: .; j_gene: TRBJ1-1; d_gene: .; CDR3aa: CASSLLAGTEAFF; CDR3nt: TGTGCCAGCAGCTTGTTGGCAGGGACTGAAGCTTTCTTT
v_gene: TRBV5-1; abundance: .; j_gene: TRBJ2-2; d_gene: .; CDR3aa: CASSVSNRAANTGELFF; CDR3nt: TGCGCCAGCAGCGTGTCAAACAGGGCAGCGAACACCGGGGAGCTGTTTTTT
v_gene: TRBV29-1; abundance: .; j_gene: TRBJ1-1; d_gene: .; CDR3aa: CVGKNTEAFF; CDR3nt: TGCGTGGGCAAGAACACTGAAGCTTTCTTT
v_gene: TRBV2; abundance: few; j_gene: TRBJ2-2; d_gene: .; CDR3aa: CASSEVPGGELFF; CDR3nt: TGTGCCAGCAGTGAAGTCCCAGGCGGGGAGCTGTTTTTT
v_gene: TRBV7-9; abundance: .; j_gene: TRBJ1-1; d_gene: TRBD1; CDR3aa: CASSSPGTGNTEAFF; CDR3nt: TGTGCCAGCAGCTCCCCCGGGACAGGTAACACTGAAGCTTTCTTT
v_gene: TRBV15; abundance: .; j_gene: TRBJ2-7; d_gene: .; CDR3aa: CATSIPGSYEQYF; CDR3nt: TGTGCCACCAGCATTCCGGGGTCCTACGAGCAGTACTTC
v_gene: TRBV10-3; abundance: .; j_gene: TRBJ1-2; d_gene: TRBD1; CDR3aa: CAISESGQFYGYTF; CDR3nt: TGTGCCATCAGTGAGTCGGGACAGTTCTATGGCTACACCTTC
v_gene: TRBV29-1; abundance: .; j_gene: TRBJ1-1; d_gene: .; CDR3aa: CSVPGTTGGTEAFF; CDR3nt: TGCAGCGTGCCCGGGACAACTGGGGGGACTGAAGCTTTCTTT
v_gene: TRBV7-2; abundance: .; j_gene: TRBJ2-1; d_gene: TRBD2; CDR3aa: CASSSRTSGGYNEQFF; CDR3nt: TGTGCCAGCAGCTCACGCACTAGCGGGGGGTACAATGAGCAGTTCTTC
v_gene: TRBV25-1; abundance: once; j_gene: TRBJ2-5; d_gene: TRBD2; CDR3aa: CASSDASGGQGTQYF; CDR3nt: TGTGCCAGCAGTGATGCTAGCGGGGGCCAGGGGACCCAGTACTTC
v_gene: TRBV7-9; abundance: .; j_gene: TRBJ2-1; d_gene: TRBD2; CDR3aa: CASSLDGTSGGIGEQFF; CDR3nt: TGTGCCAGCAGCTTAGATGGGACTAGCGGGGGGATCGGTGAGCAGTTCTTC
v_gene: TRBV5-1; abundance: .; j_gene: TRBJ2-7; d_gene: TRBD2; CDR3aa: CASSLAVAGGLINRSSSYEQYF; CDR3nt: TGCGCCAGCAGCTTGGCAGTAGCGGGGGGACTCATCAACCGATCGAGCTCCTACGAGCAGTACTTC
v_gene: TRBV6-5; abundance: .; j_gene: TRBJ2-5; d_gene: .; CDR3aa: CASSYATGGRETQYF; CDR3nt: TGTGCCAGCAGTTACGCCACGGGGGGCCGGGAGACCCAGTACTTC
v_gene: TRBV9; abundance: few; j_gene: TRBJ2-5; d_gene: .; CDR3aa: CASSPRTAAGRETQYF; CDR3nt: TGTGCCAGCAGCCCTCGGACGGCTGCAGGCAGGGAGACCCAGTACTTC
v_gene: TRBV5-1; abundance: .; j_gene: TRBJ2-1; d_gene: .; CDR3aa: CASSGQVSSYNEQFF; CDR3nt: TGCGCCAGCAGCGGGCAGGTGAGCTCCTACAATGAGCAGTTCTTC
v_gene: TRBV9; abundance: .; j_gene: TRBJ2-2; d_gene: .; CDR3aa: CASSVGSPTGELFF; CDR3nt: TGTGCCAGCAGCGTAGGGTCTCCCACCGGGGAGCTGTTTTTT
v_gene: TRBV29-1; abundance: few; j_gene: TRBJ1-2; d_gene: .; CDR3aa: CSVVRGGAHTF; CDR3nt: TGCAGCGTTGTGCGCGGGGGTGCTCACACCTTC
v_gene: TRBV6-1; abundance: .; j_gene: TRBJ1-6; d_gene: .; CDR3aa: CASRTPGDSPLHF; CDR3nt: TGTGCCAGCAGGACGCCGGGAGATTCACCCCTCCACTTT
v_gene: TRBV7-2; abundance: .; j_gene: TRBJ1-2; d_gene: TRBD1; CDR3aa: CASSPGTGGRGYTF; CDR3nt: TGTGCCAGCAGCCCCGGGACAGGAGGACGTGGCTACACCTTC
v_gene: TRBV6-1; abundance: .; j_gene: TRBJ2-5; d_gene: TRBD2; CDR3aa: CASLTSGQETQYF; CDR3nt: TGTGCCAGCTTGACTAGCGGCCAAGAGACCCAGTACTTC
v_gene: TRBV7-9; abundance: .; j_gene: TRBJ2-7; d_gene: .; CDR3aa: CASSLERQSYEQYF; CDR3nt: TGTGCCAGCAGCTTAGAAAGACAGAGCTACGAGCAGTACTTC